These T cell receptor beta chains were read from a single sample in a study of identical twins. TCRdb processed the 5' RACE reads anew with MiXCR; each CDR3 protein has one entry. The sample shows around 1.7 million distinct CDR3 sequences, under 35% of them seen only once. The sample was cord blood. The receptor source for this set is a newborn girl in good health. The CDR3 runs from the conserved cysteine through the conserved F or W. D genes are given only for firm matches. Some rows mark clone size as missing; the rest say once, few, many or name a class of expanded clone.

TRBJ2-3 many TRBD2 TRBV5-1 CASSLGTSRDTQYF TGCGCCAGCAGCTTGGGGACTAGTCGAGATACGCAGTATTTT
TRBJ1-2 few - TRBV27 CASSLSRGVGHTF TGTGCCAGCAGTTTATCAAGAGGGGTCGGCCACACCTTC
TRBJ2-1 few - TRBV24-1 CATSDSGRSSYNEQFF TGTGCCACCAGTGACTCTGGACGAAGCTCCTACAATGAGCAGTTCTTC
TRBJ1-5 many TRBD1 TRBV12-3/TRBV12-4 CASSRRQGITPQHF TGTGCCAGCAGTCGCCGACAGGGTATCACGCCCCAGCATTTT
TRBJ1-2 few TRBD1 TRBV20-1 CRGGQGGDGYTF TGCAGGGGAGGACAGGGTGGCGATGGCTACACCTTC
TRBJ2-3 many - TRBV28 CASSPLYFSDTQYF TGTGCCAGCAGTCCTCTCTACTTTTCCGATACGCAGTATTTT
TRBJ1-1 - - TRBV18 CASYYRDGNTEAFF TGTGCCAGTTATTACAGGGACGGGAACACTGAAGCTTTCTTT
TRBJ1-6 - - TRBV7-9 CASSPTGDNSPLHF TGTGCCAGCAGTCCCACCGGGGATAATTCACCCCTCCACTTT
TRBJ2-1 - TRBD2 TRBV24-1 CATSEGGRASNEQFF TGTGCCACCAGTGAGGGCGGGAGGGCCAGCAATGAGCAGTTCTTC
TRBJ2-3 few - TRBV20-1 CSAARGDTQYF TGCAGTGCAGCTAGAGGAGATACGCAGTATTTT
TRBJ1-2 many - TRBV20-1 CSASSGDGYTF TGCAGTGCTAGTTCAGGGGATGGCTACACCTTC
TRBJ1-5 - TRBD1 TRBV20-1 CSARDYRGQDQPQHF TGCAGTGCTAGAGACTACAGGGGGCAGGATCAGCCCCAGCATTTT
TRBJ2-7 few TRBD1 TRBV20-1 CSADERQGLYEQYF TGCAGTGCCGACGAGAGACAGGGCCTTTACGAGCAGTACTTC
TRBJ2-3 few TRBD2 TRBV4-2 CASSQETGGLDTQYF TGTGCCAGCAGCCAAGAGACGGGGGGGTTAGATACGCAGTATTTT
TRBJ2-3 many TRBD2 TRBV27 CASRLLAGGTDTQYF TGTGCCAGCAGACTACTAGCGGGAGGGACAGATACGCAGTATTTT
TRBJ1-2 - - TRBV20-1 CSVRRLDRDYGYTF TGCAGTGTTCGCCGACTCGACCGGGACTATGGCTACACCTTC
TRBJ1-5 - TRBD1 TRBV12-3/TRBV12-4 CACSPGTGISNQPQHF TGTGCCTGCAGTCCCGGGACAGGGATTAGCAATCAGCCCCAGCATTTT
TRBJ2-1 few - TRBV12-3/TRBV12-4 CASRLLSSYNEQFF TGTGCCAGCCGATTACTCAGCTCCTACAATGAGCAGTTCTTC
TRBJ2-5 - TRBD2 TRBV4-1 CASSQAESPFLAGSYQETQYF TGCGCCAGCAGCCAAGCTGAGTCTCCGTTTCTAGCGGGCTCGTACCAAGAGACCCAGTACTTC
TRBJ2-4 few TRBD2 TRBV20-1 CSAQATGGAKNIQYF TGCAGTGCTCAGGCCACGGGGGGGGCCAAAAACATTCAGTACTTC
TRBJ1-2 - - TRBV4-1 CASSHPTALYGYTF TGCGCCAGCAGCCACCCTACAGCATTGTATGGCTACACCTTC
TRBJ1-2 many TRBD1 TRBV29-1 CSVEQVRDRNYGYTF TGCAGCGTTGAACAAGTCCGGGACAGGAACTATGGCTACACCTTC
TRBJ2-1 few TRBD1 TRBV5-1 CASSALRDRVLNEQFF TGCGCCAGCAGCGCCCTGCGGGACAGGGTGTTGAATGAGCAGTTCTTC
TRBJ2-7 few - TRBV29-1 CSVGGRDPTYEQYF TGCAGCGTTGGAGGCAGGGACCCTACCTACGAGCAGTACTTC
TRBJ1-2 few - TRBV20-1 CSAPRPGQGYGYTF TGCAGTGCTCCACGTCCGGGGCAGGGCTATGGCTACACCTTC
TRBJ1-1 - - TRBV24-1 CATSEGANTEAFF TGTGCCACCAGTGAGGGGGCGAACACTGAAGCTTTCTTT
TRBJ2-7 few - TRBV12-3/TRBV12-4 CASSLGRATYEQYF TGTGCCAGCAGTTTAGGCAGGGCCACCTACGAGCAGTACTTC
TRBJ1-4 - TRBD1 TRBV4-1 CASSQEPDRGRREKLFF TGCGCCAGCAGCCAAGAACCCGACAGGGGGCGGAGGGAAAAACTGTTTTTT
TRBJ2-7 - TRBD2 TRBV20-1 CSASRGLANEQYF TGCAGTGCTAGTAGGGGACTAGCGAATGAGCAGTACTTC
TRBJ1-5 - TRBD1 TRBV6-1 CASSPGTGKDQPQHF TGTGCCAGCAGCCCCGGGACAGGGAAGGATCAGCCCCAGCATTTT
TRBJ1-2 - TRBD1 TRBV29-1 CSVVTSGTGNYGYTF TGCAGCGTTGTAACTTCCGGGACAGGGAACTATGGCTACACCTTC
TRBJ2-6 few - TRBV28 CASSLFPRGANVLTF TGTGCCAGCAGTTTGTTTCCGCGAGGGGCCAACGTCCTGACTTTC
TRBJ2-1 few TRBD2 TRBV20-1 CSASPSSGVNNEQFF TGCAGTGCTAGTCCCTCTAGCGGGGTCAACAATGAGCAGTTCTTC
TRBJ1-1 few - TRBV14 CASSLTTRGANTEAFF TGTGCCAGCAGCCTCACAACGCGGGGTGCGAACACTGAAGCTTTCTTT
TRBJ2-3 - TRBD2 TRBV12-3/TRBV12-4 CASSLTSLDTQYF TGTGCCAGCAGTTTGACTAGCTTGGATACGCAGTATTTT
TRBJ2-1 - TRBD2 TRBV5-1 CASSTAAGGPYNEQFF TGCGCCAGCAGCACGGCAGCGGGAGGGCCTTACAATGAGCAGTTCTTC
TRBJ1-2 few - TRBV20-1 CSASPKGYTF TGCAGTGCGAGCCCAAAGGGCTACACCTTC